This T cell receptor beta chain was captured in a study of early T cells in non-severe SARS-CoV-2 infection. Study overall: Sequenced material consisted of bulk RNA (from unsorted whole blood), and chains were unpaired.

Individual cDNA molecules received unique molecular identifiers. TCRdb re-derived calls from the 5' RACE reads in MiXCR, one entry per CDR3 protein. The top ten hold about a third of the sample, which has 30,000 or so distinct CDR3 sequences, around 7% seen once. V trimming: 5 bases; J trimming: 7 bases; junction bases outside the gene matches: 12. CDR1 is MNHEY and CDR2 is SVGAGI in the germline V gene. The CDR3 totals 16 residues. Findings and caveats of the study: VDJdb matches were skewed toward anti-spike CD8 T cell responses.

In this sample, this clonotype turned up many times. The target antigen is unknown. This receptor was obtained from an adult who was a healthcare worker with PCR-confirmed SARS-CoV-2 infection or an uninfected control (not recorded which). The V gene is TRBV6-5, the J gene TRBJ2-1; 9 bases line up with TRBD1. The sequenced sample was whole blood. In DNA, the CDR3 is TGTGCCAGCAGTCGACCGGCCGGGACAGGGACGAATGAGCAGTTCTTC. This encodes CASSRPAGTGTNEQFF.